These T cell receptor beta chains were read from a single sample in a study of T cell repertoires in cytomegalovirus infection. No antigens are known for them. TCRdb ran MiXCR on the reads and lists one entry per CDR3 protein. The sample consists of approximately 910,000 distinct CDR3 sequences, approximately 31% of them appearing once. Sequencing was performed on cultured CD8+ T cells from PBMCs, taken from culture after CMV antigen stimulation. Source of these receptors: a human donor in good health (CMV status not recorded). Some clones in this sample may be carry-over from other donors' samples. Each CDR3 is given with its conserved first and last residue. A D gene is named only where the DNA matches it firmly. Size values are once, few and many counts, or a class for expanded clones, and some rows have none.

CDR3nt: TGTGCCAGCAGCTCGACCGGGACAGAACTAGCTGGGCATGAGCAGTTCTTC
CDR3aa: CASSSTGTELAGHEQFF
v_gene: TRBV7-8
j_gene: TRBJ2-1
abundance: many
d_gene: .

CDR3nt: TGCGCCAGCAGCCAATGGAGGGCCCAAGAGACCCAGTACTTC
CDR3aa: CASSQWRAQETQYF
v_gene: TRBV4-3
j_gene: TRBJ2-5
abundance: few
d_gene: .

CDR3nt: TGTGCCAGTACAAGTCCGAACCAAGAGACCCAGTACTTC
CDR3aa: CASTSPNQETQYF
v_gene: TRBV19
j_gene: TRBJ2-5
abundance: few
d_gene: .

CDR3nt: TGTGCCAGCAGTTACCTTAGTGCAGGGACTTTGGAATGGAAGGGCACTGAAGCTTTCTTT
CDR3aa: CASSYLSAGTLEWKGTEAFF
v_gene: TRBV12-3/TRBV12-4
j_gene: TRBJ1-1
abundance: few
d_gene: .

CDR3nt: TGCAGTGCTACCGGGGACAGCGGGAATGAGCAGTTCTTC
CDR3aa: CSATGDSGNEQFF
v_gene: TRBV20-1
j_gene: TRBJ2-1
abundance: few
d_gene: .

CDR3nt: TGTGCCATCAGTGATTCCGGACTAGCGGGGGGAGAGACCCAGTACTTC
CDR3aa: CAISDSGLAGGETQYF
v_gene: TRBV10-3
j_gene: TRBJ2-5
abundance: few
d_gene: TRBD2

CDR3nt: TGTGCCAGCAGCTTAGGGCAGGGTAGTGACATTCAGTACTTC
CDR3aa: CASSLGQGSDIQYF
v_gene: TRBV7-2
j_gene: TRBJ2-4
abundance: many
d_gene: .

CDR3nt: TGCGCCAGCAGCTCCGCCCCCCGGGAGGTCACTGAAGCTTTCTTT
CDR3aa: CASSSAPREVTEAFF
v_gene: TRBV5-1
j_gene: TRBJ1-1
abundance: .
d_gene: .

CDR3nt: TGTGCCAGCAGCGGAGGGGTGAGCACTGAAGCTTTCTTT
CDR3aa: CASSGGVSTEAFF
v_gene: TRBV7-9
j_gene: TRBJ1-1
abundance: many
d_gene: .

CDR3nt: TGTGCCAGCAGCGCAACAGGGGGGGGGACCAATGGCTACACCTTC
CDR3aa: CASSATGGGTNGYTF
v_gene: TRBV9
j_gene: TRBJ1-2
abundance: .
d_gene: TRBD1

CDR3nt: TGTGCCAGCAGCCTAACAGGGTACACCGAGCAGTTCTTC
CDR3aa: CASSLTGYTEQFF
v_gene: TRBV27
j_gene: TRBJ2-1
abundance: few
d_gene: .

CDR3nt: TGCAGTGCTAGAGATAGTGTGGGACAGGGGTATGAGACCCAGTACTTC
CDR3aa: CSARDSVGQGYETQYF
v_gene: TRBV20-1
j_gene: TRBJ2-5
abundance: .
d_gene: TRBD1

CDR3nt: TGTGCCAGCAGTCCGACAGCGGGCTACGAGCAGTACTTC
CDR3aa: CASSPTAGYEQYF
v_gene: TRBV27
j_gene: TRBJ2-7
abundance: .
d_gene: .

CDR3nt: TGTGCCAGCAGGCCCTGGACTCCCCGAGAGTTGAACACTGAAGCTTTCTTT
CDR3aa: CASRPWTPRELNTEAFF
v_gene: TRBV6-1
j_gene: TRBJ1-1
abundance: few
d_gene: .

CDR3nt: TGTGCTAGTGGTATCGGGGTCAATGAGCAGTTCTTC
CDR3aa: CASGIGVNEQFF
v_gene: TRBV12-5
j_gene: TRBJ2-1
abundance: .
d_gene: .

CDR3nt: TGCGCCAGCAGCCAAGAGTGGGAGGGAAACTATGGCTACACCTTC
CDR3aa: CASSQEWEGNYGYTF
v_gene: TRBV4-3
j_gene: TRBJ1-2
abundance: .
d_gene: .

CDR3nt: TGTGCCAGCAGCGGCCCGGACAGGGGCCAATATGGCTACACCTTC
CDR3aa: CASSGPDRGQYGYTF
v_gene: TRBV9
j_gene: TRBJ1-2
abundance: few
d_gene: TRBD1

CDR3nt: TGTGCCACCCGGGAAGGGGGCGAATCATATGAGCAGTTCTTC
CDR3aa: CATREGGESYEQFF
v_gene: TRBV15
j_gene: TRBJ2-1
abundance: .
d_gene: TRBD1

CDR3nt: TGTGCCAGCAGTTTCTATGACAGGGCAGAGCAGTACTTC
CDR3aa: CASSFYDRAEQYF
v_gene: TRBV27
j_gene: TRBJ2-7
abundance: .
d_gene: TRBD1

CDR3nt: TGTGCCAGTAGTACACGTACAGTGGACAATGAAGCTTTCTTT
CDR3aa: CASSTRTVDNEAFF
v_gene: TRBV19
j_gene: TRBJ1-1
abundance: .
d_gene: .

CDR3nt: TGTGCCAGCAGCCGTCAGGGGGGAGGTTACACTGAAGCTTTCTTT
CDR3aa: CASSRQGGGYTEAFF
v_gene: TRBV6-2/TRBV6-3
j_gene: TRBJ1-1
abundance: .
d_gene: TRBD1

CDR3nt: TGCAGCGTTGAAATGTCAGACGGGTGGAGTTATGGCTACACCTTC
CDR3aa: CSVEMSDGWSYGYTF
v_gene: TRBV29-1
j_gene: TRBJ1-2
abundance: few
d_gene: .

CDR3nt: TGTGCCAGTAGTATCGCCCTAGCGGGGGTCCACAATGAGCAGTTCTTC
CDR3aa: CASSIALAGVHNEQFF
v_gene: TRBV19
j_gene: TRBJ2-1
abundance: .
d_gene: TRBD2

CDR3nt: TGCGCCAGCAGCTTGGCACGGGACAGAGATGGCTACACCTTC
CDR3aa: CASSLARDRDGYTF
v_gene: TRBV5-1
j_gene: TRBJ1-2
abundance: .
d_gene: TRBD1

CDR3nt: TGTGCCATCAGTGTCCGGACTAGAGACACTGAAGCTTTCTTT
CDR3aa: CAISVRTRDTEAFF
v_gene: TRBV10-3
j_gene: TRBJ1-1
abundance: .
d_gene: .

CDR3nt: TGTGCCAGCAGCTTATGGACAGGGAACTATGGCTACACCTTC
CDR3aa: CASSLWTGNYGYTF
v_gene: TRBV7-9
j_gene: TRBJ1-2
abundance: few
d_gene: TRBD1

CDR3nt: TGTGCCAGCAGCTCAACCGCCATTCTCCTGTCTGGCTACACCTTC
CDR3aa: CASSSTAILLSGYTF
v_gene: TRBV7-8
j_gene: TRBJ1-2
abundance: .
d_gene: .

CDR3nt: TGCGCCAGCATGGGGGACAGGACGGTGGGTGAGCCCCAGCATTTT
CDR3aa: CASMGDRTVGEPQHF
v_gene: TRBV10-2
j_gene: TRBJ1-5
abundance: .
d_gene: TRBD1

CDR3nt: TGTGCCAGCAGCCTACAAGGGGTGGGCGCCTACGAGCAGTACTTC
CDR3aa: CASSLQGVGAYEQYF
v_gene: TRBV12-3/TRBV12-4
j_gene: TRBJ2-7
abundance: .
d_gene: .

CDR3nt: TGTGCCAGCAGTTTAGGGGACAGTAGTTCCTACAATGAGCAGTTCTTC
CDR3aa: CASSLGDSSSYNEQFF
v_gene: TRBV27
j_gene: TRBJ2-1
abundance: .
d_gene: TRBD1

CDR3nt: TGTGCCAGCAGGAAGCCCGTGGCGAACACTGAAGCTTTCTTT
CDR3aa: CASRKPVANTEAFF
v_gene: TRBV11-2
j_gene: TRBJ1-1
abundance: .
d_gene: .

CDR3nt: TGTGCCAGCAGCAGCTCGGGGGGCGATAAAAACATTCAGTACTTC
CDR3aa: CASSSSGGDKNIQYF
v_gene: TRBV6-1
j_gene: TRBJ2-4
abundance: .
d_gene: .

CDR3nt: TGTGCCAGCAGCTTAGATATAGCGGGGATCGGTGAGCAGTTCTTC
CDR3aa: CASSLDIAGIGEQFF
v_gene: TRBV7-6
j_gene: TRBJ2-1
abundance: .
d_gene: TRBD2

CDR3nt: TGTGCCAGCAGTCGTAGCGGGGGGATCAATGAGCAGTTCTTC
CDR3aa: CASSRSGGINEQFF
v_gene: TRBV6-2/TRBV6-3
j_gene: TRBJ2-1
abundance: many
d_gene: TRBD2

CDR3nt: TGTGCCAGCAGCTTAGGCCCAGGGGATGGCTACACCTTC
CDR3aa: CASSLGPGDGYTF
v_gene: TRBV7-8
j_gene: TRBJ1-2
abundance: .
d_gene: .

CDR3nt: TGCGCCAGCAGCCATCTCCTAACCGGGACAGGGGAGGGAACAGATACGCAGTATTTT
CDR3aa: CASSHLLTGTGEGTDTQYF
v_gene: TRBV4-3
j_gene: TRBJ2-3
abundance: .
d_gene: TRBD1

CDR3nt: TGTGCCAGCAGCTTCTCTGGGGTCTCCGTGGAAGATACGCAGTATTTT
CDR3aa: CASSFSGVSVEDTQYF
v_gene: TRBV7-9
j_gene: TRBJ2-3
abundance: .
d_gene: .

CDR3nt: TGTGCCATCAGTGAGTCCGCACAGACTAACTATGGCTACACCTTC
CDR3aa: CAISESAQTNYGYTF
v_gene: TRBV10-3
j_gene: TRBJ1-2
abundance: few
d_gene: .

CDR3nt: TGTGCTAGTGGTTTCATCCCCGACAGGAACCAAGAGACCCAGTACTTC
CDR3aa: CASGFIPDRNQETQYF
v_gene: TRBV12-5
j_gene: TRBJ2-5
abundance: few
d_gene: .

CDR3nt: TGTGCCAGCAGCTTAGAACGGCAGGGGGCTTCCGCCGGGGAGCTGTTTTTT
CDR3aa: CASSLERQGASAGELFF
v_gene: TRBV11-3
j_gene: TRBJ2-2
abundance: few
d_gene: TRBD1

CDR3nt: TGTGCCAGCACCGACTACAGGGTTACTGAAGCTTTCTTT
CDR3aa: CASTDYRVTEAFF
v_gene: TRBV7-3
j_gene: TRBJ1-1
abundance: .
d_gene: .

CDR3nt: TGCGCCAGCAGCCAGCGAGGGCACTTTGATGGCTACACCTTC
CDR3aa: CASSQRGHFDGYTF
v_gene: TRBV4-3
j_gene: TRBJ1-2
abundance: .
d_gene: .

CDR3nt: TGTGCTAGTGGTGCGGGACAGGGAATGAACACTGAAGCTTTCTTT
CDR3aa: CASGAGQGMNTEAFF
v_gene: TRBV12-5
j_gene: TRBJ1-1
abundance: few
d_gene: TRBD1

CDR3nt: TGTGCCAGCAGTGGGGGGCTACCGGGGGCCAAAAACATTCAGTACTTC
CDR3aa: CASSGGLPGAKNIQYF
v_gene: TRBV6-1
j_gene: TRBJ2-4
abundance: .
d_gene: .

CDR3nt: TGTGCCAGCAGCCCCACAGGCGACTCCTATAATTCACCCCTCCACTTT
CDR3aa: CASSPTGDSYNSPLHF
v_gene: TRBV11-2
j_gene: TRBJ1-6
abundance: .
d_gene: .

CDR3nt: TGCGCCCCCAGGCAGGGCGGCCAGCCCCAGCATTTT
CDR3aa: CAPRQGGQPQHF
v_gene: TRBV5-1
j_gene: TRBJ1-5
abundance: .
d_gene: .

CDR3nt: TGTGCCAGCAGTTACTCTGGAGCCGGGGAGACCCAGTACTTC
CDR3aa: CASSYSGAGETQYF
v_gene: TRBV6-6
j_gene: TRBJ2-5
abundance: few
d_gene: .

CDR3nt: TGTGCCAGCAGTAAAGACAGGGGGCGCGCCGGGGAGCTGTTTTTT
CDR3aa: CASSKDRGRAGELFF
v_gene: TRBV7-2
j_gene: TRBJ2-2
abundance: few
d_gene: TRBD1

CDR3nt: TGTGCCAGCCCCAAGGACGGAGACTCTAACTATGGCTACACCTTC
CDR3aa: CASPKDGDSNYGYTF
v_gene: TRBV7-2
j_gene: TRBJ1-2
abundance: many
d_gene: .

CDR3nt: TGCGCCAGCAGCCAAGAAACCCGCTACGAGCAGTACTTC
CDR3aa: CASSQETRYEQYF
v_gene: TRBV4-1
j_gene: TRBJ2-7
abundance: .
d_gene: .

CDR3nt: TGTGCCAGCAGTATTAGCGGGGGCAACCAAGAGACCCAGTACTTC
CDR3aa: CASSISGGNQETQYF
v_gene: TRBV6-1
j_gene: TRBJ2-5
abundance: .
d_gene: TRBD2

CDR3nt: TGTGCCAGCAGCTTAGCCGGGACAGGGAACATTCAGTACTTC
CDR3aa: CASSLAGTGNIQYF
v_gene: TRBV7-8
j_gene: TRBJ2-4
abundance: many
d_gene: TRBD1

CDR3nt: TGTGCCAGCAGCTTGGGGGGGGGGGTGTTCTTC
CDR3aa: CASSLGGGVFF
v_gene: TRBV7-2
j_gene: TRBJ2-1
abundance: .
d_gene: TRBD2

CDR3nt: TGTGCCAGCAGTTTAGGGCCCAGGGGGTTCTCTGGAAACACCATATATTTT
CDR3aa: CASSLGPRGFSGNTIYF
v_gene: TRBV12-3/TRBV12-4
j_gene: TRBJ1-3
abundance: few
d_gene: TRBD1

CDR3nt: TGTGCCAGCAGCTTGGACTCGCTAGATCAGCCCCAGCATTTT
CDR3aa: CASSLDSLDQPQHF
v_gene: TRBV5-5
j_gene: TRBJ1-5
abundance: .
d_gene: .